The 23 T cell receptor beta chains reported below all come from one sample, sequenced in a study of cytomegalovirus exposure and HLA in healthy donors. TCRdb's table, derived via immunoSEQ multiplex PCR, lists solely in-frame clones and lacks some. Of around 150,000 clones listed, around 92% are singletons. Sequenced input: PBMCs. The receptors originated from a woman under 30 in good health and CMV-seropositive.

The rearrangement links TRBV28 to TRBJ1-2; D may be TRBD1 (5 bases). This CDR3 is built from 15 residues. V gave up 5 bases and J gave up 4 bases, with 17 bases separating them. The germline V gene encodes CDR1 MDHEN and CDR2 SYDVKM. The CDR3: CASSLFGGRFYGYTF. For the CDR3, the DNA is TGTGCCAGCAGTCTTTTCGGGGGACGGTTCTATGGCTACACCTTC.

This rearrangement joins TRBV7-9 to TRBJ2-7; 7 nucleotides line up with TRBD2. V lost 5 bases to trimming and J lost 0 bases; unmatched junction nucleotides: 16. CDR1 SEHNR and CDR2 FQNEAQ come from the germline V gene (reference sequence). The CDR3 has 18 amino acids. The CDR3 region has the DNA TGTGCCAGCAGCCCAGGCCGGGTAGCGGGCCGTCTCTCCTACGAGCAGTACTTC. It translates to CASSPGRVAGRLSYEQYF. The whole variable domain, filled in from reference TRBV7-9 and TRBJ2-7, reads DTGVSQNPRHKITKRGQNVTFRCDPISEHNRLYWYRQTLGQGPEFLTYFQNEAQLEKSRLLSDRFSAERPKGSFSTLEIQRTEQGDSAMYLCASSPGRVAGRLSYEQYFGPGTRLTVT.

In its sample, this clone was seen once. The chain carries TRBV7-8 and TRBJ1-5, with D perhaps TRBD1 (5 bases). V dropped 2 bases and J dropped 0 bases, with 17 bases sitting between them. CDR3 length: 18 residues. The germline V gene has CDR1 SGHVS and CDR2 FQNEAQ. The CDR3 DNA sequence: TGTGCCAGCAGCTTAATTGACGGGGGGAGGAATAGCAATCAGCCCCAGCATTTT. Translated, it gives CASSLIDGGRNSNQPQHF.

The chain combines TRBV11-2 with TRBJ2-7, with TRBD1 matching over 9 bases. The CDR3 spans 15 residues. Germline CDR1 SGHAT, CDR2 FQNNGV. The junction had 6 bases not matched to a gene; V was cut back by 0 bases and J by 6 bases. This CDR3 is CASSLDPGTGIEQYF. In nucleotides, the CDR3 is TGTGCCAGCAGCTTAGATCCTGGGACAGGGATCGAGCAGTACTTC.

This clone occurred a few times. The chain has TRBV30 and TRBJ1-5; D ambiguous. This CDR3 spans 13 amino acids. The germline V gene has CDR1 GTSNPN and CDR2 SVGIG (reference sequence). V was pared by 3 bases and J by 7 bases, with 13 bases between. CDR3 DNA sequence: TGTGCCTGGAGCATAGGGAGAGGCCAGCCCCAGCATTTT. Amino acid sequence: CAWSIGRGQPQHF.

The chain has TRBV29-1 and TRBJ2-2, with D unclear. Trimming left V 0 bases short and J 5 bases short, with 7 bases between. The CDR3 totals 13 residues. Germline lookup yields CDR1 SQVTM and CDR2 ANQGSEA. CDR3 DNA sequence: TGCAGCGTTGAAGAATCCGGTACCGGGGAGCTGTTTTTT. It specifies CSVEESGTGELFF.

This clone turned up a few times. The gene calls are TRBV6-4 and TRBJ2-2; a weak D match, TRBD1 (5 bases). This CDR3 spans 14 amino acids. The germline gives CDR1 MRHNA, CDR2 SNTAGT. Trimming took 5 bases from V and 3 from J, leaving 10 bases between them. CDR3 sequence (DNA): TGTGCCAGCAGTATAGGGGTAGACACCGGGGAGCTGTTTTTT. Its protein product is CASSIGVDTGELFF.

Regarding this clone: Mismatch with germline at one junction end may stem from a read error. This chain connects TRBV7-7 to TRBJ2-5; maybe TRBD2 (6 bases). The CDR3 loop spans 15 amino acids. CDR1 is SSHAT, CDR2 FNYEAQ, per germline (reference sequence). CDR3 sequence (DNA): TGTGCTAGCAGCGATCGGACCTTTGCGGGGGAGACCCAGTACTTC. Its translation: CASSDRTFAGETQYF.

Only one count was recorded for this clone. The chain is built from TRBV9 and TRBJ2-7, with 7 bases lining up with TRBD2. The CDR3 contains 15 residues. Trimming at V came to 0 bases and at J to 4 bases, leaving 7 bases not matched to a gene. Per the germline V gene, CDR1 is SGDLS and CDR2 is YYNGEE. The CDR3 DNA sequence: TGTGCCAGCAGCGTAGAAGGCGGGAGTCTGTACGAGCAGTACTTC. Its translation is CASSVEGGSLYEQYF.

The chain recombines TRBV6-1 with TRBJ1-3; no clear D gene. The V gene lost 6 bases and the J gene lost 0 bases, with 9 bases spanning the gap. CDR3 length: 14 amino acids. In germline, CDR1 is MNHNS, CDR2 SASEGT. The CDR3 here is CASRVWSSGNTIYF. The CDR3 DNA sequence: TGTGCCAGCAGAGTCTGGAGCTCTGGAAACACCATATATTTT.

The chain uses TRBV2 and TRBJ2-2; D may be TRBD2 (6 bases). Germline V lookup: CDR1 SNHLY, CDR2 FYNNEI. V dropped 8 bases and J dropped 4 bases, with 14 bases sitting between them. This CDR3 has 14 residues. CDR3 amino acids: CASSRGTSTGELFF. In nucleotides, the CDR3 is TGTGCCAGCTCCAGAGGGACTTCCACCGGGGAGCTGTTTTTT.

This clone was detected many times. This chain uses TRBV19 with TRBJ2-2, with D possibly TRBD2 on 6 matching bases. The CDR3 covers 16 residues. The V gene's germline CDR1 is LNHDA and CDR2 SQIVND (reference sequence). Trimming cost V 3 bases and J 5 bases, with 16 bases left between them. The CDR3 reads CASSIQAGDGTGELFF. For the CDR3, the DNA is TGTGCCAGTAGTATTCAAGCGGGCGACGGGACCGGGGAGCTGTTTTTT.

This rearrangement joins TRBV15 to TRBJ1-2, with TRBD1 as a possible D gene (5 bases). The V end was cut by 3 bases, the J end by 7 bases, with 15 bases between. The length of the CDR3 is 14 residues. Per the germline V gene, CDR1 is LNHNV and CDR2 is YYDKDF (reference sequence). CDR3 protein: CATSSRDLLAGYTF. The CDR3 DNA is TGTGCCACCAGCAGCAGGGATCTGTTGGCTGGCTACACCTTC. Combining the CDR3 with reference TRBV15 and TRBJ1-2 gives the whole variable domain DAMVIQNPRYQVTQFGKPVTLSCSQTLNHNVMYWYQQKSSQAPKLLFHYYDKDFNNEADTPDNFQSRRPNTSFCFLDIRSPGLGDTAMYLCATSSRDLLAGYTFGSGTRLTVV.

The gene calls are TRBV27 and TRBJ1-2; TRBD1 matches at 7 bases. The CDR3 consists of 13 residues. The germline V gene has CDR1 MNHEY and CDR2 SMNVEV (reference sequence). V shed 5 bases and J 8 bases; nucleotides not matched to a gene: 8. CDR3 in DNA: TGTGCCAGCAGTAGTTACACAGGGGTGGGCTACACCTTC. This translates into CASSSYTGVGYTF.

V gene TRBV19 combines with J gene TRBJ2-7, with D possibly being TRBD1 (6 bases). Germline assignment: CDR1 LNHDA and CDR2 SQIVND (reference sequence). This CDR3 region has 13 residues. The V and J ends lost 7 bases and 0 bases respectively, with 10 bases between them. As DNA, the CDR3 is TGTGCCAGTAACGACAGGAACTCCTACGAGCAGTACTTC. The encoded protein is CASNDRNSYEQYF.

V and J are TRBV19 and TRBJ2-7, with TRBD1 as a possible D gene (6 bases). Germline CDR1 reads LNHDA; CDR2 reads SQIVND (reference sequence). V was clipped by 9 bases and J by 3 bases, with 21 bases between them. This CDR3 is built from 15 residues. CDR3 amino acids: CASLNGRGSFYEQYF. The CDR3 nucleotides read TGTGCCAGCCTTAACGGCAGGGGATCCTTCTACGAGCAGTACTTC.

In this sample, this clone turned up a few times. CDR3 region: CASSHGAAGELFF. The CDR3 DNA reads as TGTGCCAGCTCACACGGCGCGGCCGGGGAGCTGTTTTTT. The chain uses TRBV18 and TRBJ2-2; D ambiguous. This CDR3 spans 13 amino acids. Germline V CDR1 and CDR2: KGHSH, LQKENI. V dropped 4 bases and J dropped 6 bases, with 9 bases sitting between them.

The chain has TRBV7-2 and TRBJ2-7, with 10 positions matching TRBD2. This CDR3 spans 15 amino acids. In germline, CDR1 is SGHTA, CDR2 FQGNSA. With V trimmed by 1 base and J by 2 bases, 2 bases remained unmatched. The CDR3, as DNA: TGTGCCAGCAGCTTAGGCCTAGCGGGGGCCTACGAGCAGTACTTC. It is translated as CASSLGLAGAYEQYF.

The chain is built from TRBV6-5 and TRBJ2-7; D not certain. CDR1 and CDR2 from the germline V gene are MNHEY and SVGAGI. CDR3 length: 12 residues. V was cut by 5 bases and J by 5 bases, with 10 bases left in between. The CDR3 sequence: CASSPYKNEQYF. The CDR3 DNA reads TGTGCCAGCAGTCCCTATAAGAACGAGCAGTACTTC.

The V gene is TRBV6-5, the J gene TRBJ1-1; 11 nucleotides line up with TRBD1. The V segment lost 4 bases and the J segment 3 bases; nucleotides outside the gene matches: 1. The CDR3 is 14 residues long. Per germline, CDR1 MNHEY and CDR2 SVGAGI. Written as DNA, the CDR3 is TGTGCCAGCAGTTGGACAGGGGGCGACACTGAAGCTTTCTTT. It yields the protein CASSWTGGDTEAFF.

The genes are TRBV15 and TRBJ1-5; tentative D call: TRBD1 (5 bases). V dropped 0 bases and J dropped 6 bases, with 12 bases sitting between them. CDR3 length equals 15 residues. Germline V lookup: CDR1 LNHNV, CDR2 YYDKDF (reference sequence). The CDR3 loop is CATSRDKGRGQPQHF. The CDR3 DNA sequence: TGTGCCACCAGCAGAGATAAGGGGAGGGGTCAGCCCCAGCATTTT.

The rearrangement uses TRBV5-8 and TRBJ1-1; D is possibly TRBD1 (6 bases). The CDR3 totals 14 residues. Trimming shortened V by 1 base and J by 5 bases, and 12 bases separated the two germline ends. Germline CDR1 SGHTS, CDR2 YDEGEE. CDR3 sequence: CASSLYVGGTEAFF. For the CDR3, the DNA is TGTGCCAGCAGCTTGTACGTAGGGGGAACTGAAGCTTTCTTT. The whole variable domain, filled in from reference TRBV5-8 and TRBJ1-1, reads EAGVTQSPTHLIKTRGQQATLRCSPISGHTSVYWYQQALGLGLQFLLWYDEGEERNRGNFPPRFSGRQFPNYSSELNVNALELEDSALYLCASSLYVGGTEAFFGQGTRLTVV.

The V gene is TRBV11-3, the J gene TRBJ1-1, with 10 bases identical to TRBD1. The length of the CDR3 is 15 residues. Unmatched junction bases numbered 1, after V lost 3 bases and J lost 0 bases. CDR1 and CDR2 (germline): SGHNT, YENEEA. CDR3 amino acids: CASSLGTGVNTEAFF. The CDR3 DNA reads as TGTGCCAGCAGCTTGGGGACAGGGGTGAACACTGAAGCTTTCTTT.